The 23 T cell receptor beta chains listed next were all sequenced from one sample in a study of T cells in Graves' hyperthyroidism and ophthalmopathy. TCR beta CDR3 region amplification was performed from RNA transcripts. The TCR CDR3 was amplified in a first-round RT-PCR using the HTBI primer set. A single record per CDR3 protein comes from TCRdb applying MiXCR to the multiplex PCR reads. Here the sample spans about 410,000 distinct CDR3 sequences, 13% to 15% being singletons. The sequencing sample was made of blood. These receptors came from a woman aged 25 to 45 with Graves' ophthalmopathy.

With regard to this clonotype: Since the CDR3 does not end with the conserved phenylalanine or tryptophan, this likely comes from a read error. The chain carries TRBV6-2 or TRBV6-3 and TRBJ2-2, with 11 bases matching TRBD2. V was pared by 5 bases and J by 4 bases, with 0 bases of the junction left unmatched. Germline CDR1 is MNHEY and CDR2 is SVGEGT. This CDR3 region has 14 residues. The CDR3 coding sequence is TGTGCCAGCAGTGGACTAGCGGGCACCGGGGAGCTGTTTTCT. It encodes CASSGLAGTGELFS.

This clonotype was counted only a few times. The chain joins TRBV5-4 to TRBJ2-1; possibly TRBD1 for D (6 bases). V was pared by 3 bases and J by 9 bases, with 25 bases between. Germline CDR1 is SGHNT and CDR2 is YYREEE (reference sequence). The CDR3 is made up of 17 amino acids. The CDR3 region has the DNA TGTGCCAGCAGCTACCTGGACAGCTATCTTTTTAGGAGTGAGCAGTTCTTC. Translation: CASSYLDSYLFRSEQFF.

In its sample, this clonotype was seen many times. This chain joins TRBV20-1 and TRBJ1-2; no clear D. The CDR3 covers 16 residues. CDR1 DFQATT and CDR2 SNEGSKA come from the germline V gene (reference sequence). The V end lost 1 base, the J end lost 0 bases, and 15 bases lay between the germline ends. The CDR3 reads CSARVGVAEANYGYTF. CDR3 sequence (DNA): TGCAGTGCTAGAGTCGGGGTAGCAGAAGCTAACTATGGCTACACCTTC.

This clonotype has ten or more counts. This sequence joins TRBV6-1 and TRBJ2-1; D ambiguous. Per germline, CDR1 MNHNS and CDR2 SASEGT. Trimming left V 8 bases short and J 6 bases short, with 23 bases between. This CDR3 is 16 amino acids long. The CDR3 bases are TGTGCCAGCGGGTCTAAGATTCAGCCTCGACTCAATGAGCAGTTCTTC. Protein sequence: CASGSKIQPRLNEQFF.

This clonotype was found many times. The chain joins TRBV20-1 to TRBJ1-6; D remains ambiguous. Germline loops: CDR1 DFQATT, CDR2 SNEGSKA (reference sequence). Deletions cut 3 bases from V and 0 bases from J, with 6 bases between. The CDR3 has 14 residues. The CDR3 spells CSASGSSYNSPLHF. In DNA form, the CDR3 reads TGCAGTGCTAGCGGTAGCTCCTATAATTCACCCCTCCACTTT.

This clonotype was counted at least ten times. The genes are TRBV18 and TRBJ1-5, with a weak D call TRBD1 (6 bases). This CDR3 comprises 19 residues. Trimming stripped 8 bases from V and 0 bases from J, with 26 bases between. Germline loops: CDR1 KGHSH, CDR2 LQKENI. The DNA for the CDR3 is TGTGCCAGCCCACAAAGTCCGTCCAGGGGCCTCTATAGCAATCAGCCCCAGCATTTT. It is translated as CASPQSPSRGLYSNQPQHF.

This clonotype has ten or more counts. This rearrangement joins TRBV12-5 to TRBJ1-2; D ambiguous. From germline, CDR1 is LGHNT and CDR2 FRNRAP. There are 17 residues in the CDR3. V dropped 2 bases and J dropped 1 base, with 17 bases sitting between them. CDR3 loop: CASGLILLEADNYGYTF. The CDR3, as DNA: TGTGCTAGTGGTTTGATATTGCTGGAGGCTGATAACTATGGCTACACCTTC.

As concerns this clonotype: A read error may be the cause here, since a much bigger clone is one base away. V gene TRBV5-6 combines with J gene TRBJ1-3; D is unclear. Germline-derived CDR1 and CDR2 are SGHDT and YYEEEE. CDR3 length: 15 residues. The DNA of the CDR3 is TGTGCCAGCAGCTTGGCAGTCGGGCCCGGAAACATCATATATTTT. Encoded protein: CASSLAVGPGNIIYF.

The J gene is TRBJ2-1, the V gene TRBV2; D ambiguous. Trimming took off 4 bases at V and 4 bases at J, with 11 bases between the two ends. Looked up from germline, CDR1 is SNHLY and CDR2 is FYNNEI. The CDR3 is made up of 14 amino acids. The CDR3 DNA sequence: TGTGCCAGCAGTGTAGGGAAAAGGTACAATGAGCAGTTCTTC. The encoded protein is CASSVGKRYNEQFF.

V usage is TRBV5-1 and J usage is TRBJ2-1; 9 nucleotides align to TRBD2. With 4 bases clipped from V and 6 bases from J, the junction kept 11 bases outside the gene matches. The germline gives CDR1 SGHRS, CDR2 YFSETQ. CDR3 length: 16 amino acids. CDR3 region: CASSGASTSGSNEQFF. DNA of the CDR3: TGCGCCAGCAGCGGGGCCTCGACTAGCGGTAGCAATGAGCAGTTCTTC.

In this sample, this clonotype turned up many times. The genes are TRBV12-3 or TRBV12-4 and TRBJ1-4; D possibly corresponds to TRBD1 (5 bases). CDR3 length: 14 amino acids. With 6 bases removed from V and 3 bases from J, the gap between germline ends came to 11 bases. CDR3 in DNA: TGTGCCAGCAGAAACCGGGACTCTAATGAAAAACTGTTTTTT. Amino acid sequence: CASRNRDSNEKLFF.

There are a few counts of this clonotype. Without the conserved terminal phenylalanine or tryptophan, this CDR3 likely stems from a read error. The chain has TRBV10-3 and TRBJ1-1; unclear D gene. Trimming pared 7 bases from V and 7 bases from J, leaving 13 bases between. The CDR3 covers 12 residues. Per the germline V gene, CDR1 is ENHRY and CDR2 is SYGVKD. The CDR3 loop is CAIKPPAGEAFL. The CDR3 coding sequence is TGTGCCATCAAGCCCCCAGCGGGTGAAGCTTTCCTT.

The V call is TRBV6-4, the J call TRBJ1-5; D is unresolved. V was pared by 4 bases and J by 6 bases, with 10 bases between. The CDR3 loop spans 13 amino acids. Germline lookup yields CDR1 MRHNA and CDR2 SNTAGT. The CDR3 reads CASSVGSIQPQHF. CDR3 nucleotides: TGTGCCAGCAGTGTTGGGTCTATTCAGCCCCAGCATTTT.

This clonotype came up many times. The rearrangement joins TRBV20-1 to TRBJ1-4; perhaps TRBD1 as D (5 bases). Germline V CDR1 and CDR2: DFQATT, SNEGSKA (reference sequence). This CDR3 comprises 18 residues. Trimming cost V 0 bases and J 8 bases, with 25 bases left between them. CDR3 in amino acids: CSARDPIVGWDFGEKLFF. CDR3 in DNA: TGCAGTGCTAGAGATCCGATAGTGGGGTGGGACTTCGGCGAAAAACTGTTTTTT.

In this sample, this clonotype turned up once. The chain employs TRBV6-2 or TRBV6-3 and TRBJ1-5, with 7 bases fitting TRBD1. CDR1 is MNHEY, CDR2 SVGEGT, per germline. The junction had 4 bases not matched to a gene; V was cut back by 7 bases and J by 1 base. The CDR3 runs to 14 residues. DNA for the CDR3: TGTGCCAGCAAGAGCAGGGGGAGCAATCAGCCCCAGCATTTT. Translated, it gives CASKSRGSNQPQHF.

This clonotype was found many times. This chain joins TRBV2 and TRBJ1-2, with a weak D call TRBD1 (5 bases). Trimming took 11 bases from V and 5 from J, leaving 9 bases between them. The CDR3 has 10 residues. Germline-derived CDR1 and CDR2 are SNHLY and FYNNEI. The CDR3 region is CAGGGYGYTF. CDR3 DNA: TGTGCCGGGGGGGGGTATGGCTACACCTTC.

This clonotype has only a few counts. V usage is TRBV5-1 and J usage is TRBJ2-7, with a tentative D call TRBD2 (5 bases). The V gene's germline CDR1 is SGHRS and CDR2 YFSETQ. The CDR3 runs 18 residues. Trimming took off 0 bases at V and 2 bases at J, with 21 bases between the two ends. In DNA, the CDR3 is TGCGCCAGCAGCTTGGATGGACGTTGGCGGGCTCCACCCTACGAGCAGTACTTC. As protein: CASSLDGRWRAPPYEQYF.

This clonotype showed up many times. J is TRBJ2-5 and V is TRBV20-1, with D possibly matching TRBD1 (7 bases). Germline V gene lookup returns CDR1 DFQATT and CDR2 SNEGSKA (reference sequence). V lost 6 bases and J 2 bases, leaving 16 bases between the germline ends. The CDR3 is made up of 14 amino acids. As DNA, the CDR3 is TGCAGTGCACGGGGGACAGCAATTCAAGAGACCCAGTACTTC. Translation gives CSARGTAIQETQYF.

CDR3: CSARDLTYEQYF. Here the CDR3 DNA reads TGCAGTGCTAGAGATCTAACCTACGAGCAGTACTTC. This sequence joins TRBV20-1 and TRBJ2-7; D is unresolved. The V end was cut by 0 bases, the J end by 2 bases, with 5 bases between. CDR1 is DFQATT and CDR2 is SNEGSKA in the germline V gene (reference sequence). The CDR3 runs to 12 residues.

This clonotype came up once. In DNA, the CDR3 is TGTGCCATTCTCAGGGGGGGGCATATCTACGAGCAGTACTTC. Translation: CAILRGGHIYEQYF. The chain couples TRBV19 to TRBJ2-7; D assignment may be TRBD1 or TRBD2 (7 bases each). Germline V CDR1 and CDR2: LNHDA, SQIVND (reference sequence). V shed 10 bases and J shed 3 bases, with 19 bases lying between them. The CDR3 runs 14 residues.

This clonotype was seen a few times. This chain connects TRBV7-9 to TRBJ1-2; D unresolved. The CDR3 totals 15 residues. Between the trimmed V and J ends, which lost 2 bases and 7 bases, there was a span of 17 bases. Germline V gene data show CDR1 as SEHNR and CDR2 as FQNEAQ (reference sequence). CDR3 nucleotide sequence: TGTGCCAGCAGCTTACCAGAAGGACTGACGGGTGGCTACACCTTC. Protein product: CASSLPEGLTGGYTF.

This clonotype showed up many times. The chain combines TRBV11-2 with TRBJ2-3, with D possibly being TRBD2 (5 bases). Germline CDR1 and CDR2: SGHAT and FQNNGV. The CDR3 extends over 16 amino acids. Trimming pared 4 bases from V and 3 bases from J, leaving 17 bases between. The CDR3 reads CASSSGGGTGTDTQYF. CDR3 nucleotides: TGTGCCAGCAGCTCCGGTGGTGGAACGGGGACAGATACGCAGTATTTT.

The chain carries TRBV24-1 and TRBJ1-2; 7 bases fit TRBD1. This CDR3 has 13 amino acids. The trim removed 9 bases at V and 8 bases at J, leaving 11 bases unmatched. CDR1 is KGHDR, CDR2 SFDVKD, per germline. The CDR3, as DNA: TGTGCCACCTTTGCCCGGCAGGGGGACGGCTACACCTTC. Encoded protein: CATFARQGDGYTF.